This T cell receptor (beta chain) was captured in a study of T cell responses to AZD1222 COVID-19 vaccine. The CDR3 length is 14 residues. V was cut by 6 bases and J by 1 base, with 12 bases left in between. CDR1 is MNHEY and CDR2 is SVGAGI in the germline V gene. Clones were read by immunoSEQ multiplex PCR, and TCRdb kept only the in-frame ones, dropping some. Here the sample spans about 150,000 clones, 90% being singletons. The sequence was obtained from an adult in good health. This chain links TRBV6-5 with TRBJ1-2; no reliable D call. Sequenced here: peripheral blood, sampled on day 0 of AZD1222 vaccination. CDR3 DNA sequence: TGTGCCAGCAGGGACCAAACTTTTAACTATGGCTACACCTTC. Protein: CASRDQTFNYGYTF.